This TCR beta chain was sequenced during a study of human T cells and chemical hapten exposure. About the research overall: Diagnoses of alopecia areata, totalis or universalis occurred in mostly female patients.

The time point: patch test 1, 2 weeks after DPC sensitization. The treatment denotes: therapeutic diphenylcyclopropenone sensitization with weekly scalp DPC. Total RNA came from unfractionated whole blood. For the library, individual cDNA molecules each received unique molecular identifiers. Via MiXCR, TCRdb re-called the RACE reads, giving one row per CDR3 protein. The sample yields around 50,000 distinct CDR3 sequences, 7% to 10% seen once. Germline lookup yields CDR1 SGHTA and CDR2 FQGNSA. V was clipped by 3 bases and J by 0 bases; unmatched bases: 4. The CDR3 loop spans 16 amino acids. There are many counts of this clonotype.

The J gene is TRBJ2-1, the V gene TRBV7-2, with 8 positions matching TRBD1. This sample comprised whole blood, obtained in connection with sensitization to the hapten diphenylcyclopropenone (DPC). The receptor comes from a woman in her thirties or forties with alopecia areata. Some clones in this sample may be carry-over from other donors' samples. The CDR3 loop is CASSLDRAPSYNEQFF. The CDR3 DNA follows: TGTGCCAGCAGCTTGGACAGGGCCCCCTCCTACAATGAGCAGTTCTTC.